This T cell receptor (beta chain) was sequenced in a study of Graves' ophthalmopathy and Graves' hyperthyroidism (dated by TCRdb to 2016 to 2018). Regarding the complete study: Peripheral blood was collected at initial diagnosis, prior to any treatment. A discovery set of about a hundred patients (approximately 45 ophthalmopathy, about 55 stable hyperthyroidism) was enrolled to explore V-J signatures distinguishing ophthalmopathy from hyperthyroidism. In total, over 130 blood samples were TCR-sequenced: approximately 42 ophthalmopathy, 75 hyperthyroidism and some 17 hyperthyroidism-to-ophthalmopathy patients. To tell Graves' ophthalmopathy apart from Graves' hyperthyroidism, and to predict which patients would progress to ophthalmopathy, the study relied on TCR beta repertoire signatures. The independent validation cohort included about 20 hyperthyroidism patients plus 17 patients who later progressed from hyperthyroidism to ophthalmopathy. T-cell repertoires of thyroid tissue and blood were compared in 5 or 6 hyperthyroidism patients. After sampling, hyperthyroidism patients received methimazole starting at 30 mg daily, and ophthalmopathy patients received high-dose intravenous methylprednisolone.

TCR beta CDR3 regions were amplified from RNA transcripts for repertoire sequencing. The first round was an RT-PCR using HTBI primers with the Qiagen OneStep RT-PCR kit, and this first round was followed by a second-round multiplex PCR, then size selection and purification. Sequencing of the libraries was carried out on an Illumina HiSeq2000 in paired-end mode with 100 bp reads. The authors' pipeline ran thus. SOAPnuke was used to process the reads, removing any read that contained adapters or uncalled bases, had a mean Phred below 15, or lacked an exact match to the constant primer or identifier. COPE v1.2.5 was used to merge the high-quality paired reads. Each unique nucleotide sequence was treated as a clonotype, and MiTCR v1.1 was used to align the clonotypes to the IMGT TRB V, D and J references. The analysis was limited to V-J combinations with a frequency above 0.0001, which together covered 99.2% of the repertoires. A TCR clonal expansion and chaos score per V-J combination was defined as the ratio of F50 clonal expansion to chaos observed in the TCRdist matrix. Welch's t-statistics and random forest were used to reduce the features to 10 to 15 V-J combinations, which were then used as input to a naive Bayes classifier. The Morisita-Horn index was used to measure how similar the thyroid and blood repertoires were. TCRdb reanalyzed the raw reads on its own, using fastp at Q25 for trimming and MiXCR for clone calling, and kept in-frame beta chains. Rows merge per CDR3 protein into single entries with the most common DNA and genes. The V and J calls were not made by the authors but by TCRdb's processing. In all, the sample holds some 350,000 distinct CDR3 sequences, and about a sixth of those were seen once. The ten largest clones take up 2.4% of the sample.

General conclusions and limits of the study: The 13-signature model separated ophthalmopathy from stable hyperthyroidism with roughly 88% sensitivity and 81.08% specificity in cross-validation, and 80%/75% in the test set. Most expanded thyroid clonotypes with frequency above 0.001 were also detected in blood, suggesting blood repertoires may reflect the thyroid immune response. Sample size was not statistically predetermined, and group allocation was not concealed from the investigators. In validation, the model predicted ophthalmopathy progression with nearly 71% sensitivity and about 77% specificity; some twelve predicted patients were CT-confirmed with GO in a median of around 6.5 months.

This clonotype was counted many times. Its recognized antigen is unknown. Per-base qualities were not stored, and no clone one base away is much larger. Hyperthyroidism was considered stable if no progression to ophthalmopathy occurred within 18 months of follow-up. Hyperthyroidism patients were newly diagnosed, with disease duration under 2 months, and aged 18 to 65 years. Patients with other autoimmune diseases, uncontrolled infections, pregnancy or lactation were excluded from the study. Diagnosis relied on clinical symptoms, serum thyroxine, TRAb, thyroid ultrasound and orbital computed tomography. PBMCs were isolated from 8 to 10 ml of fresh peripheral blood by Ficoll-Paque density gradient centrifugation. Total RNA was extracted with Trizol reagent and quality-checked on an Agilent 2100 Bioanalyzer. According to the germline V gene, CDR1 reads MNHNS and CDR2 reads SASEGT. The CDR3 holds 13 amino acids from the cysteine to the phenylalanine. The CDR3 DNA has 39 bases and is translated from base 1. V trim: 8 bases; J trim: 7 bases; unmatched bases: 7.

Material for sequencing was peripheral blood. The sequence links TRBV6-1 to TRBJ2-2, with 7 junctional bases fitting TRBD2. The source of this sequence is an adult woman with stable Graves' hyperthyroidism. The nucleotide sequence reads as follows: TGTGCCAGCGCGACTAGCCGGGGCGGGGAGCTGTTTTTT. It specifies CASATSRGGELFF.